The 20 T cell receptor beta chains below come from one sample, sequenced in a study of cytomegalovirus exposure and HLA in healthy donors. PCR primers comprised 60 Vbeta and 13 Jbeta primers. Generated by immunoSEQ multiplex PCR, the TCRdb table keeps only in-frame clones and is missing some. The top ten clones hold about 4.3% of a sample with roughly 100,000 clones, around four fifths of them seen once. The sample taken for sequencing was PBMCs. These TCRs come from a man aged 40-49 years in good health and CMV-seronegative.

The V call is TRBV7-7, the J call TRBJ1-3; D not certain. Germline CDR1 SSHAT, CDR2 FNYEAQ (reference sequence). This CDR3 comprises 13 residues. V lost 3 bases to trimming and J lost 4 bases, with 7 bases between them. The CDR3 DNA sequence: TGTGCCAGCAGCTTGGGCAGCGGAAACACCATATATTTT. Translating it yields CASSLGSGNTIYF.

The genes are TRBV7-9 and TRBJ1-5, with TRBD1 as a possible D gene (5 bases). There are 15 residues in the CDR3. Germline CDR1 and CDR2: SEHNR and FQNEAQ (reference sequence). The germline V and J ends were trimmed by 1 base and 3 bases, with 10 bases remaining between them. CDR3 sequence: CASSLDGGPNQPQHF. In DNA, the CDR3 is TGTGCCAGCAGCTTAGACGGGGGACCCAATCAGCCCCAGCATTTT. Drawing the rest from reference TRBV7-9 and TRBJ1-5, the complete variable domain is DTGVSQNPRHKITKRGQNVTFRCDPISEHNRLYWYRQTLGQGPEFLTYFQNEAQLEKSRLLSDRFSAERPKGSFSTLEIQRTEQGDSAMYLCASSLDGGPNQPQHFGDGTRLSIL.

The chain carries TRBV5-1 and TRBJ2-7; 9 bases map to TRBD2. This CDR3 is built from 18 residues. Germline V CDR1 and CDR2: SGHRS, YFSETQ. The trim removed 4 bases at V and 0 bases at J, leaving 14 bases unmatched. The CDR3 loop is CASSPSAAGGLFSYEQYF. CDR3 nucleotide sequence: TGCGCCAGCAGCCCCTCGGCAGCGGGGGGCTTATTCTCCTACGAGCAGTACTTC.

The chain joins TRBV27 to TRBJ1-4; 7 bases match TRBD1. Germline assignment: CDR1 MNHEY and CDR2 SMNVEV (reference sequence). CDR3 length equals 13 residues. The V segment lost 4 bases and the J segment 8 bases; nucleotides outside the gene matches: 4. This CDR3 is CASSYGTVEKLFF. In DNA, the CDR3 is TGTGCCAGCAGTTACGGGACAGTGGAAAAACTGTTTTTT.

The chain is built from TRBV5-4 and TRBJ2-1; the match to TRBD2 covers 11 bases. This CDR3 has 16 residues. Germline assignment: CDR1 SGHNT and CDR2 YYREEE (reference sequence). V was pared by 2 bases and J by 4 bases, with 5 bases of the junction left unmatched. Here the CDR3 reads CASSFLAGGRYNEQFF. The CDR3 DNA reads TGTGCCAGCAGCTTCCTAGCGGGGGGCCGGTACAATGAGCAGTTCTTC.

The chain is built from TRBV19 and TRBJ2-1, with TRBD2 identical over 9 bases. The CDR3 runs to 14 residues. Germline V lookup: CDR1 LNHDA, CDR2 SQIVND (reference sequence). With 7 bases clipped from V and 3 bases from J, the junction kept 4 bases outside the gene matches. The DNA for the CDR3 is TGTGCCAGTAAGAATAGCGGGGGCTACAATGAGCAGTTCTTC. Protein: CASKNSGGYNEQFF.

V and J are TRBV2 and TRBJ1-2; no firm D call. The CDR3 runs to 14 residues. V was clipped by 1 base and J by 6 bases, with 12 bases between them. Looked up from germline, CDR1 is SNHLY and CDR2 is FYNNEI. DNA for the CDR3: TGTGCCAGCAGTGAAGTAGCTCCCGAGGATGGCTACACCTTC. Translated, it gives CASSEVAPEDGYTF.

The chain uses TRBV6-5 and TRBJ2-1; D is ambiguous. The CDR3 extends over 15 amino acids. V was clipped by 3 bases and J by 1 base, with 10 bases between them. The germline gives CDR1 MNHEY, CDR2 SVGAGI. The CDR3 coding sequence is TGTGCCAGCAGTTATTACGGGTCTTCCTACAATGAGCAGTTCTTC. Translating it yields CASSYYGSSYNEQFF.

The chain joins TRBV5-8 to TRBJ1-5; 11 nucleotides align to TRBD1. Trimming removed 3 bases from V and 5 bases from J; junction bases left unmatched: 1. CDR3 length: 14 amino acids. Germline values: CDR1 SGHTS, CDR2 YDEGEE. The DNA for the CDR3 is TGTGCCAGCAGCTGGGACAGGGGGTATCAGCCCCAGCATTTT. Its protein is CASSWDRGYQPQHF.

This rearrangement joins TRBV7-2 to TRBJ1-5; the match to TRBD1 covers 8 bases. The CDR3 length is 16 residues. Germline CDR1 reads SGHTA; CDR2 reads FQGNSA. V dropped 4 bases and J dropped 4; count of bases not matched to a gene: 9. The CDR3 loop is CASSSHPGQANQPQHF. In nucleotides, the CDR3 is TGTGCCAGCAGCTCTCACCCGGGACAGGCTAATCAGCCCCAGCATTTT.

This chain links TRBV6-5 with TRBJ2-1, with D tentatively TRBD2 (6 bases). Germline values: CDR1 MNHEY, CDR2 SVGAGI. This CDR3 has 13 residues. Trimming removed 5 bases from V and 8 bases from J, with 13 bases in between. In DNA form, the CDR3 reads TGTGCCAGCAGTGGGGGGTTTTGGGATGAGCAGTTCTTC. Protein: CASSGGFWDEQFF.

The table lists this clone with a few counts. This chain uses TRBV6-1 with TRBJ1-2; unclear D gene. Trimming took 1 base from V and 8 from J, leaving 8 bases between them. The CDR3 has 12 amino acids. The V gene's germline CDR1 is MNHNS and CDR2 SASEGT. This CDR3 is CASSEGRGGYTF. CDR3 sequence (DNA): TGTGCCAGCAGTGAAGGACGCGGCGGCTACACCTTC.

The rearrangement uses TRBV5-1 and TRBJ2-7; D might be TRBD1 (5 bases). The CDR3 totals 14 residues. V lost 4 bases, J lost 0 bases, and 11 bases lay in between. Looked up from germline, CDR1 is SGHRS and CDR2 is YFSETQ. CDR3 DNA: TGCGCCAGCAGCAAGTCGACAGACTCCTACGAGCAGTACGTC. Translated: CASSKSTDSYEQYV.

This chain joins TRBV7-3 and TRBJ1-3; D is possibly TRBD1 (6 bases). The CDR3 totals 14 residues. Germline V CDR1 and CDR2: SGHTA, FQGTGA. V was cut by 2 bases and J by 7 bases, with 12 bases left in between. The CDR3 nucleotides read TGTGCCAGCAGCTTAGGGCCAGGGGTTAACACCATATATTTT. Translating it yields CASSLGPGVNTIYF.

This rearrangement joins TRBV10-2 to TRBJ2-1, with 8 nucleotides matching TRBD2. Per the germline V gene, CDR1 is WSHSY and CDR2 is SAAADI. There are 15 residues in the CDR3. V lost 8 bases, J lost 9 bases, and 15 bases stayed unmatched. For the CDR3, the DNA is TGCGCCAGCCGCCCAGCGGGGGCAAATCGGATTGAGCAGTTCTTC. Translation: CASRPAGANRIEQFF.

The V and J genes are TRBV21-1 and TRBJ2-1; the table calls TRBD1, which could not be checked here. TRBV21-1 is a documented pseudogene. The CDR3 is 16 amino acids. The CDR3 DNA reads as TGTGCCAGCAGCAAAGCTGCAGGGGGCTTAAACAATGAGCAGTTCTTC. The encoded protein is CASSKAAGGLNNEQFF.

V usage is TRBV2 and J usage is TRBJ2-3; D might be TRBD1 (6 bases). The V gene's germline CDR1 is SNHLY and CDR2 FYNNEI. The V end lost 7 bases, the J end lost 1 base, and 9 bases lay between the germline ends. The CDR3 is 13 residues long. DNA for the CDR3: TGTGCCAGCAACCGACAGGGCACAGATACGCAGTATTTT. Translating it yields CASNRQGTDTQYF.

The gene calls are TRBV11-3 and TRBJ1-2; a possible D gene is TRBD1 (6 bases). Germline values: CDR1 SGHNT, CDR2 YENEEA. V was shortened by 4 bases and J by 4 bases, with 10 bases between the two germline ends. The CDR3 has 13 residues. The CDR3 spells CASSSLQGYGYTF. The DNA for the CDR3 is TGTGCCAGCAGCTCGCTACAGGGCTATGGCTACACCTTC. The variable domain in full, completed from reference TRBV11-3 and TRBJ1-2, reads EAGVVQSPRYKIIEKKQPVAFWCNPISGHNTLYWYLQNLGQGPELLIRYENEEAVDDSQLPKDRFSAERLKGVDSTLKIQPAELGDSAVYLCASSSLQGYGYTFGSGTRLTVV.

The genes are TRBV9 and TRBJ2-1; 8 bases align to TRBD1. The CDR3 covers 13 residues. Germline CDR1 reads SGDLS; CDR2 reads YYNGEE. The junction had 4 bases not matched to a gene; V was cut back by 4 bases and J by 7 bases. CDR3 coding DNA: TGTGCCAGCAGCCCCGGACAGGGAAATGAGCAGTTCTTC. As protein: CASSPGQGNEQFF.

CDR3 sequence: CASSNQEVSSYNEQFF. The CDR3, as DNA: TGTGCCAGCAGCAATCAGGAGGTGAGCTCCTACAATGAGCAGTTCTTC. The chain carries TRBV21-1 and TRBJ2-1; TRBD2 was called by the table and not checked on the DNA. TRBV21-1 is flagged as a pseudogene. CDR3 length: 16 residues.